This T cell receptor beta chain was identified in a study of shared clonotypes between healthy human individuals. The authors loaded 200 ng DNA, 28,000 or so T cell genomes, into sorted-subset replicate PCRs. TCRdb's copy holds only in-frame clones and misses some; the assay was immunoSEQ multiplex PCR. The data show under 2,000,000 clones, roughly 95% seen once. Naive CD8 cells lacked CD45RO, underwent positive selection for CCR7 and left out terminally differentiated effector memory CD45RA+ cells. Input material: naive CD8+ T cells sorted from blood. This receptor was taken from a man between 18 and 35 years old in good health.

CDR3 sequence (DNA): TGCGCCAGCAGCCCGAGGGGCGTTGAGCAGTTCTTC. Amino acids: CASSPRGVEQFF. The chain combines TRBV5-1 with TRBJ2-1; D may correspond to TRBD1 or TRBD2 (5 bases each). The V and J ends lost 4 bases and 9 bases respectively, with 11 bases between them. This CDR3 is 12 amino acids long. Germline V gene lookup returns CDR1 SGHRS and CDR2 YFSETQ. Using reference TRBV5-1 and TRBJ2-1 for the parts outside the CDR3, the full variable domain is KAGVTQTPRYLIKTRGQQVTLSCSPISGHRSVSWYQQTPGQGLQFLFEYFSETQRNKGNFPGRFSGRQFSNSRSEMNVSTLELGDSALYLCASSPRGVEQFFGPGTRLTVL.